This T cell receptor beta chain was retrieved from a study of blood T cell repertoires in COVID-19. The CDR3 totals 13 residues. Germline assignment: CDR1 LNHDA and CDR2 SQIVND (reference sequence). With 2 bases removed from V and 10 bases from J, the gap between germline ends came to 14 bases. TCRdb's copy holds only in-frame clones and misses some; the assay was immunoSEQ multiplex PCR. In the table there are tens of thousands of clones, about 91% of which are singletons. This chain joins TRBV19 and TRBJ2-5; D possibly corresponds to TRBD2 (6 bases). What was sequenced was peripheral blood. The receptor was derived from a man aged 55 to 70 with active COVID-19. For the CDR3, the DNA is TGTGCCAGTAGTATACGGCCCGGAGGGAACCAGTACTTC. The encoded protein is CASSIRPGGNQYF.